This TCR beta chain was recorded in a study of control samples from healthy donors and cancer patients. Measured with immunoSEQ multiplex PCR; TCRdb has only the in-frame clones, and not every one. In the table there are some 150,000 clones, approximately 94% of which are singletons. This CDR3 is 14 amino acids long. Germline CDR1 reads KGHSY; CDR2 reads FQNENV. Trimming removed 1 base at V and 4 bases at J, with 10 bases between. Material for sequencing was blood. This sequence joins TRBV16 and TRBJ1-1; weak D call: TRBD1 (5 bases). The clonotype was recovered from a man aged 35 to 55 in good health. The CDR3 sequence: CASSQLGGGTEAFF. CDR3 nucleotides: TGTGCCAGCAGCCAATTGGGGGGGGGCACTGAAGCTTTCTTT. Complete variable domain (other parts from reference TRBV16 and TRBJ1-1): GEEVAQTPKHLVRGEGQKAKLYCAPIKGHSYVFWYQQVLKNEFKFLISFQNENVFDETGMPKERFSAKCLPNSPCSLEIQATKLEDSAVYFCASSQLGGGTEAFFGQGTRLTVV.